Below, 7 T cell receptor beta chains from the same sample are listed, as sequenced in a study of cytomegalovirus exposure and HLA in healthy donors. The study ran its PCR with 60 Vbeta and 13 Jbeta primers. TCRdb's copy holds only in-frame clones and misses some; the assay was immunoSEQ multiplex PCR. The sample holds more than 95,000 clones; under 85% are singletons and the top ten take around 8.5%. The material sequenced was PBMCs. Receptors were obtained from a woman between 50 and 59 years old in good health and CMV-seropositive.

This chain joins TRBV7-9 and TRBJ1-1, with TRBD1 matching 7 bases. Germline V lookup: CDR1 SEHNR, CDR2 FQNEAQ (reference sequence). There are 15 residues in the CDR3. The V segment lost 2 bases and the J segment 0 bases; nucleotides outside the gene matches: 3. The CDR3 reads CASSLYRGLNTEAFF. CDR3 nucleotides: TGTGCCAGCAGCTTATACAGGGGACTGAACACTGAAGCTTTCTTT.

J is TRBJ2-7 and V is TRBV5-1; D is unresolved. Trimming took off 0 bases at V and 4 bases at J, with 14 bases between the two ends. From germline, CDR1 is SGHRS and CDR2 YFSETQ. This CDR3 region has 15 residues. The CDR3 sequence is CASSLDGTQTYEQYF. In DNA form, the CDR3 reads TGCGCCAGCAGCTTGGATGGCACCCAGACTTACGAGCAGTACTTC.

This chain uses TRBV30 with TRBJ1-5; perhaps TRBD1 as D (5 bases). V lost 6 bases and J 1 base, leaving 13 bases between the germline ends. CDR1 and CDR2 from the germline V gene are GTSNPN and SVGIG (reference sequence). The CDR3 length is 14 residues. CDR3 sequence reads: CACVAGSSNQPQHF. The CDR3 DNA reads as TGTGCCTGCGTGGCAGGGTCGAGCAATCAGCCCCAGCATTTT.

The chain combines TRBV29-1 with TRBJ2-3; 7 bases are shared with TRBD2. The CDR3 totals 13 residues. Germline-derived CDR1 and CDR2 are SQVTM and ANQGSEA. V lost 5 bases and J lost 1; bases outside the gene matches: 3. The CDR3 nucleotides are TGCAGCGTTCAACGGGGGGGCACAGATACGCAGTATTTT. It yields the protein CSVQRGGTDTQYF.

The rearrangement links TRBV7-6 to TRBJ2-3, with 8 bases identical to TRBD1. J was trimmed by 5 bases and V by 5 bases; bases with no gene match: 9. Looked up from germline, CDR1 is SGHVS and CDR2 is FNYEAQ. There are 15 residues in the CDR3. CDR3 sequence (DNA): TGTGCCAGCAGCCCCCGGACAGGGTCGGGAGATACGCAGTATTTT. This gives the protein CASSPRTGSGDTQYF.

The genes are TRBV30 and TRBJ1-3, with 7 bases fitting TRBD1. Looked up from germline, CDR1 is GTSNPN and CDR2 is SVGIG (reference sequence). The CDR3 loop spans 15 amino acids. J was trimmed by 0 bases and V by 4 bases; bases with no gene match: 6. CDR3 coding DNA: TGTGCCTGGAATAGGGGGCCTCTCTCTGGAAACACCATATATTTT. Residues: CAWNRGPLSGNTIYF.

V usage is TRBV5-1 and J usage is TRBJ1-1; 7 positions match TRBD1. The CDR3 is 15 amino acids. The V and J ends lost 3 bases and 8 bases, in that order; junction bases with no gene match: 13. Germline V gene data show CDR1 as SGHRS and CDR2 as YFSETQ. Here the CDR3 DNA reads TGCGCCAGCAGCTATGCCGGGACAGCGGCTGGGGAAGCTTTCTTT. It yields the protein CASSYAGTAAGEAFF.